Listed here is a single T cell receptor beta chain. Germline V lookup: CDR1 MRHNA, CDR2 SNTAGT. The CDR3 runs 15 residues. Trimming removed 7 bases from V and 5 bases from J; junction bases left unmatched: 14. These data are taken from a study of PD-L1 blockade in urothelial cancer. Overall study: After treatment start, blood was analyzed at 3 weeks (second dose) and at 6 weeks. A median around 150,000 T cells were found in blood samples.

The time point was: pretreatment peripheral blood. Disease in patients was locally advanced or metastatic urothelial carcinoma. Each individual provided 1 to 8 samples (taken pretreatment and on-treatment). Method: immunoSEQ multiplex PCR; TCRdb's copy keeps in-frame clones and lacks some. The sample contains approximately 90,000 clones, around 85% of which appear only once. The J gene is TRBJ2-7, the V gene TRBV6-4; 7 nucleotides align to TRBD1. This clonotype was sampled from a man between 60 and 75 years old with urothelial cancer. Here the sequenced sample was PBMCs, taken around atezolizumab (anti-PD-L1) treatment. CDR3 DNA sequence: TGTGCCAGCAAATCCGAACCAGGGGGTAGCCACGAGCAGTACTTC. Protein sequence: CASKSEPGGSHEQYF.